This TCR beta chain emerged from a study of siplizumab effects on memory and regulatory T cells. About 100,000 TCR templates per sample were assayed. The protocol was immunoSEQ multiplex PCR, while the TCRdb copy is restricted to in-frame clones and leaves out a portion. The sample shows 80,000 to 130,000 clones, approximately 90% of them seen only once. Study results and limitations: The alloresponse seemed to draw substantially on naive T cells, which appeared more diverse than memory cells. The study did not confirm that proliferating Tregs from siplizumab cultures were suppressive.

In the case of this clone: Its antigen is not identified.

The clonotype originates from a human donor in good health. Material: Tregs sorted from blood.

CDR3 protein: CAISEGRLTNYGYTF. The DNA of the CDR3 is TGTGCCATCAGTGAGGGACGGCTTACTAACTATGGCTACACCTTC. J is TRBJ1-2 and V is TRBV10-3; D remains unclear. The CDR3 has 15 amino acids. Per germline, CDR1 ENHRY and CDR2 SYGVKD. The ends were cut back, 2 bases at V and 0 bases at J, with 10 bases in the middle.